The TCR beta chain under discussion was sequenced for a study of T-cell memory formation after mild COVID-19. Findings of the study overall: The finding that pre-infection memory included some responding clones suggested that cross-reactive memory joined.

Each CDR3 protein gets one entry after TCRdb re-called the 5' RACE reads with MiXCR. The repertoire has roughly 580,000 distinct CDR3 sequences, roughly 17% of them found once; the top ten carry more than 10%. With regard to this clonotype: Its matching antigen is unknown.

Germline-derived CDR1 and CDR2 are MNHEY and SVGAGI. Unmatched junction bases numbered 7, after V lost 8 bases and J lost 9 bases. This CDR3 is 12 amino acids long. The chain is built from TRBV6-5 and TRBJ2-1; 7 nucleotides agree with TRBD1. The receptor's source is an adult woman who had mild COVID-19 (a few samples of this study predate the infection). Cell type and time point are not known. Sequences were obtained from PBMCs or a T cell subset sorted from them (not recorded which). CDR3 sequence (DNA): TGTGCCAGCGGGACAGCAGAAGTTGAGCAGTTCTTC. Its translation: CASGTAEVEQFF.